These 15 T cell receptor beta chains were sequenced from one sample in a study of blood T cell repertoires in COVID-19. Some clones are missing from TCRdb's copy, which holds only in-frame ones; the method was immunoSEQ multiplex PCR. Of under 300,000 clones listed, roughly 82% are singletons. The sample consisted of peripheral blood. These receptors all stem from a woman aged 80 or over with active or convalescent COVID-19.

This sequence joins TRBV2 and TRBJ2-3; D is possibly TRBD1 (6 bases). Germline V CDR1 and CDR2: SNHLY, FYNNEI. Trimming stripped 9 bases from V and 4 bases from J, with 8 bases between. The CDR3 runs to 11 residues. The DNA of the CDR3 is TGTGCCAGTAACAGGGCAGATACGCAGTATTTT. Translating gives CASNRADTQYF.

CDR3 bases: TGTGCCAGCAGCTTATACAGGGGTCAAGAGACCCAGTACTTC. Residues: CASSLYRGQETQYF. The J gene is TRBJ2-5, the V gene TRBV11-2, with 7 bases aligning to TRBD1. Germline CDR1 is SGHAT and CDR2 is FQNNGV. Losses at the gene ends were 2 bases for V and 2 bases for J; bases not matched to a gene: 2. The CDR3 is 14 amino acids.

This chain uses TRBV19 with TRBJ1-6; possibly TRBD1 for D (5 bases). Trimming removed 8 bases at V and 4 bases at J, with 12 bases between. The CDR3 has 14 residues. Germline values: CDR1 LNHDA, CDR2 SQIVND (reference sequence). The CDR3 nucleotides read TGTGCCAGTCGTTGGCCAGGGTATAATTCACCCCTCCACTTT. Protein sequence: CASRWPGYNSPLHF. Full variable domain (remainder filled in from reference TRBV19 and TRBJ1-6): DGGITQSPKYLFRKEGQNVTLSCEQNLNHDAMYWYRQDPGQGLRLIYYSQIVNDFQKGDIAEGYSVSREKKESFPLTVTSAQKNPTAFYLCASRWPGYNSPLHFGNGTRLTVT.

The genes are TRBV27 and TRBJ2-2; 7 nucleotides align to TRBD1. Germline lookup yields CDR1 MNHEY and CDR2 SMNVEV (reference sequence). J gave up 6 bases and V 6 bases, and 7 bases lay outside the gene matches. CDR3 length equals 14 residues. CDR3 sequence reads: CASRKQGRAGELFF. The CDR3 nucleotides read TGTGCCAGCAGGAAACAGGGGCGGGCCGGGGAGCTGTTTTTT.

The chain recombines TRBV4-1 with TRBJ2-7, with D possibly TRBD1 on 6 matching bases. CDR1 is MGHRA, CDR2 YSYEKL, per germline. The CDR3 loop spans 15 amino acids. V dropped 1 base and J dropped 3 bases, with 13 bases sitting between them. Written as DNA, the CDR3 is TGCGCCAGCAGCCAAGCTTGGACAGCCAACTACGAGCAGTACTTC. It codes for CASSQAWTANYEQYF.

The sample holds a few counts of this clone. This chain connects TRBV3-1 (or the pseudogene TRBV3-2) to TRBJ2-2; 7 bases map to TRBD2. Germline V gene lookup returns CDR1 LGHDT and CDR2 YNNKEL (reference sequence). V shed 1 base, J shed 7 bases, and the junction held 6 bases outside the gene matches. The CDR3 contains 15 residues. The CDR3 coding sequence is TGTGCCAGCAGCCAAGGGACTAGTGTAAACGGGGAGCTGTTTTTT. Amino acids: CASSQGTSVNGELFF.

This sequence joins TRBV3-1 (or the pseudogene TRBV3-2) and TRBJ2-1, with unresolved D. The CDR3 consists of 16 residues. The germline V gene has CDR1 LGHDT and CDR2 YNNKEL (reference sequence). V lost 1 base to trimming and J lost 0 bases, with 10 bases between them. This chain's CDR3 is CASSQGSPSSYNEQFF. The CDR3 coding sequence is TGTGCCAGCAGCCAAGGATCACCGAGCTCCTACAATGAGCAGTTCTTC.

This clone has only a few counts. The chain uses TRBV5-1 and TRBJ2-7; D perhaps matches TRBD2 (6 bases). Germline V gives CDR1 SGHRS, CDR2 YFSETQ. CDR3 length: 15 residues. Deletions cut 5 bases from V and 0 bases from J, with 15 bases between. Written as DNA, the CDR3 is TGCGCCAGCAGTTATAGCGGCGGGAACTCCTACGAGCAGTACTTC. This sequence encodes CASSYSGGNSYEQYF.

The chain recombines TRBV5-1 with TRBJ1-1, with 7 bases fitting TRBD1. The CDR3 totals 15 residues. J gave up 10 bases and V 0 bases, and 12 bases lay outside the gene matches. The V gene's germline CDR1 is SGHRS and CDR2 YFSETQ. CDR3 amino acids: CASSLGDRVQARAFF. The CDR3 DNA is TGCGCCAGCAGCTTGGGAGACAGGGTTCAAGCCCGAGCTTTCTTT. The full variable domain, rest sourced from reference TRBV5-1 and TRBJ1-1, is KAGVTQTPRYLIKTRGQQVTLSCSPISGHRSVSWYQQTPGQGLQFLFEYFSETQRNKGNFPGRFSGRQFSNSRSEMNVSTLELGDSALYLCASSLGDRVQARAFFGQGTRLTVV.

The chain is built from TRBV5-1 and TRBJ1-1, with 8 bases fitting TRBD1. Germline values: CDR1 SGHRS, CDR2 YFSETQ. The CDR3 contains 16 residues. Trimming cost V 0 bases and J 5 bases; bases outside gene matches: 9. Written as DNA, the CDR3 is TGCGCCAGCAGCTTGGACGTGGCAGGGGGCCTAACTGAAGCTTTCTTT. Translating it yields CASSLDVAGGLTEAFF.

This chain connects TRBV7-8 to TRBJ2-5; 8 bases are a match to TRBD2. Trimming removed 5 bases from V and 5 bases from J; junction bases left unmatched: 13. The germline V gene encodes CDR1 SGHVS and CDR2 FQNEAQ. This CDR3 has 16 amino acids. CDR3 sequence (DNA): TGTGCCAGCAGCCTGCACGGGGGGGGGCTGTCGGAGACCCAGTACTTC. It encodes CASSLHGGGLSETQYF.

The chain uses TRBV5-1 and TRBJ2-6; no clear D gene. The germline V and J ends were trimmed by 3 bases and 0 bases, with 10 bases remaining between them. Germline V gene sequence: CDR1 SGHRS, CDR2 YFSETQ. This CDR3 contains 16 residues. The CDR3 loop is CASSSNTVSGANVLTF. The CDR3 DNA sequence: TGCGCCAGCAGCTCTAATACCGTCTCTGGGGCCAACGTCCTGACTTTC.

The chain joins TRBV27 to TRBJ2-1; 8 positions match TRBD2. V dropped 6 bases and J dropped 6; count of bases not matched to a gene: 7. Germline loops: CDR1 MNHEY, CDR2 SMNVEV (reference sequence). The CDR3 runs to 14 residues. CDR3 coding DNA: TGTGCCAGCAGGCCCGCGGGGGGTCGCAATGAGCAGTTCTTC. This encodes CASRPAGGRNEQFF.

The chain recombines TRBV5-4 with TRBJ1-2; weak D call: TRBD1 (6 bases). The CDR3 is made up of 14 amino acids. The germline gives CDR1 SGHNT, CDR2 YYREEE (reference sequence). The V end lost 0 bases, the J end lost 7 bases, and 13 bases lay between the germline ends. As DNA, the CDR3 is TGTGCCAGCAGCTTGGGTACAGGGATCGGTGGCTACACCTTC. Protein sequence: CASSLGTGIGGYTF.

This clone was seen only once. The chain is built from TRBV12-5 and TRBJ1-1; 10 bases map to TRBD1. V lost 4 bases and J lost 3; bases outside the gene matches: 14. Germline V gene data show CDR1 as LGHNT and CDR2 as FRNRAP. This CDR3 is 18 amino acids long. The CDR3 nucleotides read TGTGCTAGTGGTTCCTCGAGCAGATGGACAGGGGGTGACACTGAAGCTTTCTTT. Its translation is CASGSSSRWTGGDTEAFF.